This T cell receptor beta chain was identified during a study of cytomegalovirus exposure and HLA in healthy donors. In the study overall: HLA-typed donors contributed 80 million or so unique TCRs, which were held in an early data release. The study's findings and limits: The study labeled more than 150 TCR beta chains cytomegalovirus-associated. Many donors shared some public TCRs, even though most TCR sequences were rare.

A remark on this clone: No antigen is known for it.

The PCR ran on 60 Vbeta and 13 Jbeta primers. Some clones are missing from TCRdb's copy, which holds only in-frame ones; the method was immunoSEQ multiplex PCR. The table lists roughly 100,000 clones, roughly 77% of them singletons, with 10% in the top ten. V lost 4 bases, J lost 6 bases, and 5 bases stayed unmatched. This CDR3 spans 14 amino acids. Per the germline V gene, CDR1 is SGHDT and CDR2 is YYEEEE. This rearrangement joins TRBV5-6 to TRBJ2-2; 8 bases fit TRBD2. The clonotype comes from a human donor in good health. The sequenced sample consisted of PBMCs. CDR3 DNA: TGTGCCAGCAGCACGGGGGGGCGGGCCGGGGAGCTGTTTTTT. Translation: CASSTGGRAGELFF. Drawing the rest from reference TRBV5-6 and TRBJ2-2, the complete variable domain is DAGVTQSPTHLIKTRGQQVTLRCSPKSGHDTVSWYQQALGQGPQFIFQYYEEEERQRGNFPDRFSGHQFPNYSSELNVNALLLGDSALYLCASSTGGRAGELFFGEGSRLTVL.